The 10 T cell receptor beta chains below come from one sample, sequenced in a study of vaccination and CD4 T cells after COVID-19. Their specific antigens are unknown. The Oncomine TCR Beta short-read assay generated sequence data from the DNA of cultured CD4+ T cells. TCRdb redid the calling of the PCR reads with MiXCR, one entry per CDR3 protein. This sample has 14,000 to 15,000 distinct CDR3 sequences; around 50% occur once, and the top ten carry about 7.8%. The treatment denotes: roughly 10-day PBMC culture with coronavirus spike peptide pools or control peptides (ViraFEST assay). Sequenced material: CD4+ T cells from blood, cultured in vitro. Receptors originate from a human donor who had recovered from COVID-19.

The chain links TRBV7-2 to TRBJ1-4; D is unclear. Germline V gene data show CDR1 as SGHTA and CDR2 as FQGNSA. The CDR3 totals 14 residues. With 3 bases removed from V and 3 bases from J, the gap between germline ends came to 8 bases. CDR3 in DNA: TGTGCCAGCAGCTTCAGGCAGGCTAATGAAAAACTGTTTTTT. Protein product: CASSFRQANEKLFF.

The gene calls are TRBV20-1 and TRBJ1-4, with 11 bases fitting TRBD1. V dropped 5 bases and J dropped 6; count of bases not matched to a gene: 11. In germline, CDR1 is DFQATT, CDR2 SNEGSKA (reference sequence). This CDR3 is built from 16 residues. DNA of the CDR3: TGCAGTGCTCGGTACGGACAGGGGGCAGAGTATGAAAAACTGTTTTTT. This encodes CSARYGQGAEYEKLFF.

The CDR3 sequence: CSAHGVAYGYTF. CDR3 DNA sequence: TGCAGTGCCCACGGGGTGGCCTATGGCTACACCTTC. The V call is TRBV20-1, the J call TRBJ1-2; D unclear. Trimming shortened V by 6 bases and J by 4 bases, and 12 bases separated the two germline ends. Germline CDR1 reads DFQATT; CDR2 reads SNEGSKA (reference sequence). CDR3 length equals 12 residues.

The chain carries TRBV15 and TRBJ2-5; TRBD1 matches 8 bases. Germline loops: CDR1 LNHNV, CDR2 YYDKDF (reference sequence). The V gene end was trimmed by 0 bases and the J gene end by 4 bases; junction bases not matched to a gene: 7. The length of the CDR3 is 16 residues. The CDR3 is CATSRDLQGATETQYF. In DNA form, the CDR3 reads TGTGCCACCAGCAGAGATCTTCAGGGGGCCACAGAGACCCAGTACTTC.

V usage is TRBV20-1 and J usage is TRBJ2-3, with no clear D. The CDR3 runs to 17 residues. The germline gives CDR1 DFQATT, CDR2 SNEGSKA (reference sequence). Trimming stripped 6 bases from V and 2 bases from J, with 24 bases between. DNA for the CDR3: TGCAGTGCCAGTACTCACGGCCGCCTCTGGGCCACAGATACGCAGTATTTT. Translated, it gives CSASTHGRLWATDTQYF.

The V and J genes are TRBV19 and TRBJ2-1; the D gene could be TRBD1 or TRBD2 (6 bases each). CDR1 is LNHDA, CDR2 SQIVND, per germline (reference sequence). This CDR3 contains 18 residues. The V end was cut by 2 bases, the J end by 6 bases, with 23 bases between. In nucleotides, the CDR3 is TGTGCCAGTAGTATATTAGGAGTTGGGGGGCCCAACCCCAATGAGCAGTTCTTC. This gives the protein CASSILGVGGPNPNEQFF.

This clonotype was seen only a few times. The J gene is TRBJ1-5, the V gene TRBV6-1; D uncertain. V dropped 4 bases and J dropped 3 bases, with 10 bases sitting between them. The CDR3 totals 14 residues. Looked up from germline, CDR1 is MNHNS and CDR2 is SASEGT. The CDR3 loop is CASSGGLPNQPQHF. In DNA, the CDR3 is TGTGCCAGCAGTGGAGGACTTCCCAATCAGCCCCAGCATTTT.

The CDR3: CASSITSPPNYGYTF. The DNA of the CDR3 is TGTGCCAGTAGTATAACCTCCCCGCCCAACTATGGCTACACCTTC. The J gene is TRBJ1-2, the V gene TRBV19; D ambiguous. Trimming cost V 2 bases and J 2 bases, with 12 bases left between them. Germline assignment: CDR1 LNHDA and CDR2 SQIVND (reference sequence). This CDR3 comprises 15 residues.

This clonotype was seen more than once but under ten times. This chain joins TRBV27 and TRBJ1-5, with 12 bases identical to TRBD1. The CDR3 consists of 16 residues. Per the germline V gene, CDR1 is MNHEY and CDR2 is SMNVEV (reference sequence). J lost 5 bases, V lost 2 bases, and 4 bases had no gene match. DNA for the CDR3: TGTGCCAGCAGTTTAAGGGGGACAGGGGGCGATCAGCCCCAGCATTTT. Translating it yields CASSLRGTGGDQPQHF.

This clonotype turned up a few times. The chain combines TRBV7-9 with TRBJ1-2, with TRBD1 matching over 10 bases. The CDR3 loop spans 16 amino acids. CDR1 and CDR2 (germline): SEHNR, FQNEAQ (reference sequence). Trimming removed 2 bases from V and 6 bases from J; junction bases left unmatched: 9. The CDR3 bases are TGTGCCAGCAGCTTACGAGACAGGGGGCTTACCCATGGCTACACCTTC. It translates to CASSLRDRGLTHGYTF.